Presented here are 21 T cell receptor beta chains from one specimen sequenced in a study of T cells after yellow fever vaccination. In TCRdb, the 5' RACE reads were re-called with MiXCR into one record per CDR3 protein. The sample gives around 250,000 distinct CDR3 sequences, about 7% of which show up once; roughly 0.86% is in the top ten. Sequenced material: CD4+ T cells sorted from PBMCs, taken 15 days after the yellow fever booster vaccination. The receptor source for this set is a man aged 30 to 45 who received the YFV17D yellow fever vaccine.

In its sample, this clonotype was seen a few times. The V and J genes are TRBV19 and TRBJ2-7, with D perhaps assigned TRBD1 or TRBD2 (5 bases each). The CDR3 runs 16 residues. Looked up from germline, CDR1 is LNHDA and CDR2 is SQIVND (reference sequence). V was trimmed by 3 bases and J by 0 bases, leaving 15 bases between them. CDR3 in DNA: TGTGCCAGTAGTATGAGTATGGGACGGGACTCCTACGAGCAGTACTTC. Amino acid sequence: CASSMSMGRDSYEQYF.

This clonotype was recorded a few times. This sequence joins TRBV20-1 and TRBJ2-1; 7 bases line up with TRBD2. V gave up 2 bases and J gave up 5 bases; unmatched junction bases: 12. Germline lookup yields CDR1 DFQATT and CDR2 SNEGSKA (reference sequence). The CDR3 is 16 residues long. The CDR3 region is CSARITSSGRNNEQFF. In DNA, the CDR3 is TGCAGTGCTAGAATCACTTCTAGCGGCAGGAACAATGAGCAGTTCTTC.

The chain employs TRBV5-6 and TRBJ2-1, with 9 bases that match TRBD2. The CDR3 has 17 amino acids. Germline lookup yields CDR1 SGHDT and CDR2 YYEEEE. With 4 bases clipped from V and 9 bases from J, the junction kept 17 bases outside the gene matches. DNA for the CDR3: TGTGCCAGCAGCCCCCTGGGAAGCGGGAGGACGTATGTTGAGCAGTTCTTC. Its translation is CASSPLGSGRTYVEQFF.

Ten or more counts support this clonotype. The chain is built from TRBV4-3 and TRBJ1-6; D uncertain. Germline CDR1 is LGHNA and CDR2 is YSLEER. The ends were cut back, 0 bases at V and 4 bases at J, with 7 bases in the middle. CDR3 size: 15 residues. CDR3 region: CASSQDFKYNSPLHF. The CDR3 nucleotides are TGCGCCAGCAGCCAAGATTTCAAATATAATTCACCCCTCCACTTT.

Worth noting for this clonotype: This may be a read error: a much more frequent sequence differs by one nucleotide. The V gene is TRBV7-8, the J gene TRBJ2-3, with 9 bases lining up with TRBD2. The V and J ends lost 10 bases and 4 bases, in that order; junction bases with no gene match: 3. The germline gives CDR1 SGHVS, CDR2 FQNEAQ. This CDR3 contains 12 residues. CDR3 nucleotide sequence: TGTGCCATCAGGACTAGCGCAGATACGCAGTATTTT. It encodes CAIRTSADTQYF.

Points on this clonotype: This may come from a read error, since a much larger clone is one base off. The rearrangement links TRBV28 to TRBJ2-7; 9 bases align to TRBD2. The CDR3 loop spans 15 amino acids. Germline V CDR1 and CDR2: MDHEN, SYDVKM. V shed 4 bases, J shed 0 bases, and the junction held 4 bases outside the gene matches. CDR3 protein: CASSSLSGSSYEQYF. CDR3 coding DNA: TGTGCCAGCAGTTCTCTTAGCGGGAGCTCCTACGAGCAGTACTTC.

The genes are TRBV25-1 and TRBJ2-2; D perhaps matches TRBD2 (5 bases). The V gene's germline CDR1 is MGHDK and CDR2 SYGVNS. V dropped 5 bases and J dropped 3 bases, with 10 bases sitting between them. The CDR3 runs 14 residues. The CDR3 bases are TGTGCCAGCAGTCCGGACTGGCACACCGGGGAGCTGTTTTTT. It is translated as CASSPDWHTGELFF.

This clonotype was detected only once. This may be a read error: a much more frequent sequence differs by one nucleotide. Written as DNA, the CDR3 is TGTACCAGTAGTATATGGGGACCTACGGACGATGAGCAGTTCTTC. Translating it yields CTSSIWGPTDDEQFF. V gene TRBV19 combines with J gene TRBJ2-1; D possibly matches TRBD1 or TRBD2 (5 bases each). This CDR3 has 15 residues. The germline V gene encodes CDR1 LNHDA and CDR2 SQIVND (reference sequence).

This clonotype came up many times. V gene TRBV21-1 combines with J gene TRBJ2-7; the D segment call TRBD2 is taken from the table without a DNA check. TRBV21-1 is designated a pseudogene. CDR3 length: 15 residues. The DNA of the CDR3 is TGTGCCAGCAGCAAAAATTTCCCGGGACTTTACGAGCAGTACTTC. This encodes CASSKNFPGLYEQYF.

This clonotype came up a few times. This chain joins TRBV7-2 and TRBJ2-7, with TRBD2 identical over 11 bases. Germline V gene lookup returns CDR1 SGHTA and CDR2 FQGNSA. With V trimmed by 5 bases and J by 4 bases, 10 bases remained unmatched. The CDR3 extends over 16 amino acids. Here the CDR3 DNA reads TGTGCCAGCAGCCACCCTCGTAGCGGGAGGGGTTACGAGCAGTACTTC. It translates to CASSHPRSGRGYEQYF.

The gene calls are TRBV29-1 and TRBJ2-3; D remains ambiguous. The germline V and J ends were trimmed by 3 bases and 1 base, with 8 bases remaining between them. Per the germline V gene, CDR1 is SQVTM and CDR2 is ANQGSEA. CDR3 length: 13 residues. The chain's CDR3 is CSVDRAGTDTQYF. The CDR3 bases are TGCAGCGTTGATAGGGCGGGCACAGATACGCAGTATTTT.

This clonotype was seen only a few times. CDR3 nucleotide sequence: TGTGCCAGCAGTTTCACACAGGGGGTGGTTGAAGCTTTCTTT. Its protein product is CASSFTQGVVEAFF. The chain has TRBV12-3 or TRBV12-4 and TRBJ1-1, with 8 bases matching TRBD1. The CDR3 runs to 14 residues. J gave up 7 bases and V 3 bases, and 7 bases lay outside the gene matches.

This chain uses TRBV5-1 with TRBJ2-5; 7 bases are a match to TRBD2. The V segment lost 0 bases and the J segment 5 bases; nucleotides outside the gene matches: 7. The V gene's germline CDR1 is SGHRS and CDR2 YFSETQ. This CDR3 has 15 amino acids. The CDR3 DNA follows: TGCGCCAGCAGCTTGGAGGGCGGGAGCTGGGAGACCCAGTACTTC. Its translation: CASSLEGGSWETQYF.

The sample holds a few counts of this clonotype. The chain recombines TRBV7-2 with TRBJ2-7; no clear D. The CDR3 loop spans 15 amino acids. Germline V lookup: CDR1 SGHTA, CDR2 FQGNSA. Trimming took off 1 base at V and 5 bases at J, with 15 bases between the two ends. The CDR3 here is CASSLVVKGTHEQYF. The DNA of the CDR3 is TGTGCCAGCAGCTTAGTGGTGAAGGGAACCCACGAGCAGTACTTC.

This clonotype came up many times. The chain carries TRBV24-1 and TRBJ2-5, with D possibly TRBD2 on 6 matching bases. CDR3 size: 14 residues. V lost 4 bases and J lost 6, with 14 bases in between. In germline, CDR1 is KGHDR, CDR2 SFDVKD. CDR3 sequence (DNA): TGTGCCACCAGTGAGCAGGGAGGAGGGAAGACCCAGTACTTC. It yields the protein CATSEQGGGKTQYF.

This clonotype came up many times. CDR3 sequence (DNA): TGTGCCAGCAGCCGGGACTCACGCTACGAGCAGTACTTC. Translated, it gives CASSRDSRYEQYF. This sequence joins TRBV25-1 and TRBJ2-7, with D possibly matching TRBD2 (6 bases). From germline, CDR1 is MGHDK and CDR2 SYGVNS. V lost 6 bases and J 3 bases, leaving 12 bases between the germline ends. This CDR3 contains 13 residues.

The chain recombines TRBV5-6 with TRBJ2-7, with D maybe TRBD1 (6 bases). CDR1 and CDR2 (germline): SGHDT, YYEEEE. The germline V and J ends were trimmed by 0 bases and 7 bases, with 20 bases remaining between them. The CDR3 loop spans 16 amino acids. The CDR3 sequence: CASSLARTAGSCEQYF. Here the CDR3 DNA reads TGTGCCAGCAGCTTGGCTCGGACAGCTGGAAGCTGTGAGCAGTACTTC. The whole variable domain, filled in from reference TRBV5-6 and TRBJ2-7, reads DAGVTQSPTHLIKTRGQQVTLRCSPKSGHDTVSWYQQALGQGPQFIFQYYEEEERQRGNFPDRFSGHQFPNYSSELNVNALLLGDSALYLCASSLARTAGSCEQYFGPGTRLTVT.

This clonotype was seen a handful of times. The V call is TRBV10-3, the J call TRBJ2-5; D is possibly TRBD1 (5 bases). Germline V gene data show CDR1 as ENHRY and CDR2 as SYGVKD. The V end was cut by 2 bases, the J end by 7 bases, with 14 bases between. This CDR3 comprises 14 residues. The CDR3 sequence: CAISEAPPQGTQYF. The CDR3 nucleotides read TGTGCCATCAGTGAGGCACCACCCCAGGGGACCCAGTACTTC.

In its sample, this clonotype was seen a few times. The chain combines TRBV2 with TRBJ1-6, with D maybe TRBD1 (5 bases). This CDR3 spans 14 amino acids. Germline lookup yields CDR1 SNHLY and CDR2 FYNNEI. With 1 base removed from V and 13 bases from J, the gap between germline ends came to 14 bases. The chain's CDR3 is CASSEGGDLSPLHF. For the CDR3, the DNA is TGTGCCAGCAGTGAAGGTGGGGACTTGTCGCCCCTCCACTTT.

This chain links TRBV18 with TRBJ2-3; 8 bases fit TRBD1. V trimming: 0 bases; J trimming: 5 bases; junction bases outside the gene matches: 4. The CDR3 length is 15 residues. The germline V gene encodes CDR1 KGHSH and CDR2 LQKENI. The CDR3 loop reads CASSPPRTGKDTQYF. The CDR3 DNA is TGTGCCAGCTCACCACCCCGGACAGGGAAAGATACGCAGTATTTT.

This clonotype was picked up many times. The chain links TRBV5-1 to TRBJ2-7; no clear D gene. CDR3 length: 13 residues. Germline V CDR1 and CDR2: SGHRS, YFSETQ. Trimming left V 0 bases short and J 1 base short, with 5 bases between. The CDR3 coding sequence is TGCGCCAGCAGCTTGGGCAGATCCTACGAGCAGTACTTC. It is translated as CASSLGRSYEQYF.